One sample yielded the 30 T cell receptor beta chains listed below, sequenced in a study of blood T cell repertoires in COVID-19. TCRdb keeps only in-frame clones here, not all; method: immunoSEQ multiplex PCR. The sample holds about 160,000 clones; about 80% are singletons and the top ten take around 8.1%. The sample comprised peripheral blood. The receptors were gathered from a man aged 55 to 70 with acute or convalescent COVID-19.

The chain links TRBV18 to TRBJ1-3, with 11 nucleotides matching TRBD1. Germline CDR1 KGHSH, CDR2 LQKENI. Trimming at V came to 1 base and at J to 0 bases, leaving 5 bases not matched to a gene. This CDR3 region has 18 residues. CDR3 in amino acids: CASSPRGTGGTSGNTIYF. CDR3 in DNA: TGTGCCAGCTCACCACGGGGGACAGGGGGTACCTCTGGAAACACCATATATTTT. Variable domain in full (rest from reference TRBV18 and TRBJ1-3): NAGVMQNPRHLVRRRGQEARLRCSPMKGHSHVYWYRQLPEEGLKFMVYLQKENIIDESGMPKERFSAEFPKEGPSILRIQQVVRGDSAAYFCASSPRGTGGTSGNTIYFGEGSWLTVV.

The CDR3 DNA reads TGTGCCAGCAGCTTAGGGGCAGGGGGCCTCTACGAGCAGTACTTC. Translation gives CASSLGAGGLYEQYF. The chain recombines TRBV7-7 with TRBJ2-7; 8 nucleotides line up with TRBD1. The CDR3 extends over 15 amino acids. The junction had 5 bases not matched to a gene; V was cut back by 1 base and J by 3 bases. CDR1 and CDR2 (germline): SSHAT, FNYEAQ (reference sequence).

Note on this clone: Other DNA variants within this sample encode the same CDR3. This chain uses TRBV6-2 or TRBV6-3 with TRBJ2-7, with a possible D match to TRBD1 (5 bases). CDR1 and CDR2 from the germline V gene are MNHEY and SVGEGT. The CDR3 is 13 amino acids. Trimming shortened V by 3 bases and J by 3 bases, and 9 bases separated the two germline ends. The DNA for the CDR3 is TGTGCCAGCAGTTATCTCAGGGACTACGAGCAGTACTTC. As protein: CASSYLRDYEQYF.

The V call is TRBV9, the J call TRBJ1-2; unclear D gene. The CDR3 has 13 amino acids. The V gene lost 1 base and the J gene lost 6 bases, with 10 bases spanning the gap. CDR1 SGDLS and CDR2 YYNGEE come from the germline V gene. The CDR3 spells CASSVRDNHGYTF. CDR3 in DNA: TGTGCCAGCAGCGTACGAGACAATCATGGCTACACCTTC.

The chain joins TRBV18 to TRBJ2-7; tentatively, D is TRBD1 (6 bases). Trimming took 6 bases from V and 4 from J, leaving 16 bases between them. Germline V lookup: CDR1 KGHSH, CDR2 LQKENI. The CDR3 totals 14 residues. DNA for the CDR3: TGTGCCAGCTCCCGACGGGACAAATTTTACGAGCAGTACTTC. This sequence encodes CASSRRDKFYEQYF. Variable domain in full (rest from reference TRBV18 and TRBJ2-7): NAGVMQNPRHLVRRRGQEARLRCSPMKGHSHVYWYRQLPEEGLKFMVYLQKENIIDESGMPKERFSAEFPKEGPSILRIQQVVRGDSAAYFCASSRRDKFYEQYFGPGTRLTVT.

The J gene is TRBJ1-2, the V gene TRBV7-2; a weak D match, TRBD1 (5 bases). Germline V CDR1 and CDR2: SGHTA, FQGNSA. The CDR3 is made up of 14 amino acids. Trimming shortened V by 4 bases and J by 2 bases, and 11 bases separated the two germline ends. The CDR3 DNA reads TGTGCCAGCAGCTGGAGGGACCGCAACTATGGCTACACCTTC. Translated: CASSWRDRNYGYTF.

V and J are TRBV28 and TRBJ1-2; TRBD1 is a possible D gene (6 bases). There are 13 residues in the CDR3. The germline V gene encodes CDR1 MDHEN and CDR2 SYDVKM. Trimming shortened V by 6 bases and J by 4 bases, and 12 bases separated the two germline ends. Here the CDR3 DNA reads TGTGCCAGCAGCTACGGACAGAGCTATGGCTACACCTTC. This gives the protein CASSYGQSYGYTF.

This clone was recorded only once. Written as DNA, the CDR3 is TGTGCCAGCAGCCAAAGCGTGAACACTGAAGCTTTCTTT. Its translation is CASSQSVNTEAFF. J is TRBJ1-1 and V is TRBV3-1 (or the pseudogene TRBV3-2); D call uncertain. This CDR3 has 13 residues. The V end lost 2 bases, the J end lost 0 bases, and 4 bases lay between the germline ends. CDR1 LGHDT and CDR2 YNNKEL come from the germline V gene (reference sequence).

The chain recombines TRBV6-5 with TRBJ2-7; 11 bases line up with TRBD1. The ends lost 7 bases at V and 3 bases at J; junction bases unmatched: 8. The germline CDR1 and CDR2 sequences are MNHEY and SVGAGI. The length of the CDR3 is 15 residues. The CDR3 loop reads CASTTTGTGGYEQYF. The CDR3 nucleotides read TGTGCCAGCACCACAACCGGGACAGGGGGCTACGAGCAGTACTTC.

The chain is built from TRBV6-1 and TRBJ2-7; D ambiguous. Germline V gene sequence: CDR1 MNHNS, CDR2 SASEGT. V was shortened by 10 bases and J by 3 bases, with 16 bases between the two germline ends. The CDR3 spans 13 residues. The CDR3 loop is CATREANGYEQYF. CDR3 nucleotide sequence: TGTGCCACCCGTGAAGCCAACGGCTACGAGCAGTACTTC.

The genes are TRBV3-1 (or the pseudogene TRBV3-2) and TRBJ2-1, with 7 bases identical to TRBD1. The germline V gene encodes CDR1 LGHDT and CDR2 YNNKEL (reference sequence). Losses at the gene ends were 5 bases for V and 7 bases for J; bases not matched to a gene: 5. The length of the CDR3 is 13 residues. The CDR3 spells CASSENRGNEQFF. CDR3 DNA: TGTGCCAGCAGCGAAAACAGGGGTAATGAGCAGTTCTTC.

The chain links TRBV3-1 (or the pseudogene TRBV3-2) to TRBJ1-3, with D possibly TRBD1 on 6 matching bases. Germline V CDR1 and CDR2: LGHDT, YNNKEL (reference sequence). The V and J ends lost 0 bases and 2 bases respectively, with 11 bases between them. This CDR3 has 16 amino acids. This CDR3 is CASSQEGAGAGNTIYF. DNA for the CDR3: TGTGCCAGCAGCCAAGAGGGTGCAGGGGCTGGAAACACCATATATTTT.

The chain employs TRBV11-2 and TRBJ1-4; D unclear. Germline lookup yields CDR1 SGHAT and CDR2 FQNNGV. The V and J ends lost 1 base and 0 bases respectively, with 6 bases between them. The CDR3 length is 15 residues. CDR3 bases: TGTGCCAGCAGCTTAGGAGTAACAACTAATGAAAAACTGTTTTTT. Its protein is CASSLGVTTNEKLFF.

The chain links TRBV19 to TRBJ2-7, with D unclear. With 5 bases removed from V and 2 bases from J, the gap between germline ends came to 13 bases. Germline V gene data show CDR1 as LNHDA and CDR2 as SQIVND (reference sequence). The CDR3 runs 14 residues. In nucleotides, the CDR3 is TGTGCCAGTAGTTTTAGACTGGAGACCTACGAGCAGTACTTC. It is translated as CASSFRLETYEQYF.

CDR3 sequence: CASSQSRDRTYGYTF. CDR3 DNA sequence: TGCGCCAGCAGCCAAAGCCGGGACAGGACCTATGGCTACACCTTC. The chain is built from TRBV4-1 and TRBJ1-2, with 8 bases identical to TRBD1. The length of the CDR3 is 15 residues. V shed 2 bases, J shed 4 bases, and the junction held 6 bases outside the gene matches. Germline CDR1 is MGHRA and CDR2 is YSYEKL.

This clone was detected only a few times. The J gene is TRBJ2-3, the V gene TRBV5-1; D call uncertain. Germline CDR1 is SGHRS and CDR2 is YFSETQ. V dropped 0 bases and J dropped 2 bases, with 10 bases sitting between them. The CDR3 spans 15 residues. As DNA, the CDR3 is TGCGCCAGCAGCTTGGCCACTCCCAACACAGATACGCAGTATTTT. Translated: CASSLATPNTDTQYF.

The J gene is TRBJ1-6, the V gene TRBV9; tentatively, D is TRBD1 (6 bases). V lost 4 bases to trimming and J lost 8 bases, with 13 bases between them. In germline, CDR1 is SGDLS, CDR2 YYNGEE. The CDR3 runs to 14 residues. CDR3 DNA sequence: TGTGCCAGCAGCCCCGGACAGACTGATTCACCCCTCCACTTT. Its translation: CASSPGQTDSPLHF.

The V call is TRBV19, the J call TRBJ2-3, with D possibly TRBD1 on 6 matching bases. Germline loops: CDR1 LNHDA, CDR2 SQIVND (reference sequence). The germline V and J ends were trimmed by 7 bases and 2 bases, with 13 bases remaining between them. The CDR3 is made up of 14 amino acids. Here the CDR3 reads CASKKGVFTDTQYF. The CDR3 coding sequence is TGTGCCAGTAAGAAGGGGGTATTCACAGATACGCAGTATTTT.

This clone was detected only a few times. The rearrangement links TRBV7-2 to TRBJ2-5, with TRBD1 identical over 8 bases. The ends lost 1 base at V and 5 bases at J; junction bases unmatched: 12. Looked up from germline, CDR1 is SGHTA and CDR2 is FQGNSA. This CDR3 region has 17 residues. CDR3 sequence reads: CASSLEGGQGRRETQYF. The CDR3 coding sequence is TGTGCCAGCAGCTTAGAGGGCGGACAGGGACGGAGGGAGACCCAGTACTTC.

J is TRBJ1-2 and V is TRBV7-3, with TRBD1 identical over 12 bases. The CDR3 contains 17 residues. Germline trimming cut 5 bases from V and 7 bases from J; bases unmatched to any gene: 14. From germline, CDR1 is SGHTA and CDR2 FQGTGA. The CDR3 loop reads CASSPVGGTGGRSGYTF. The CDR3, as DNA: TGTGCCAGCAGCCCTGTCGGCGGGACAGGGGGCAGGAGTGGCTACACCTTC.

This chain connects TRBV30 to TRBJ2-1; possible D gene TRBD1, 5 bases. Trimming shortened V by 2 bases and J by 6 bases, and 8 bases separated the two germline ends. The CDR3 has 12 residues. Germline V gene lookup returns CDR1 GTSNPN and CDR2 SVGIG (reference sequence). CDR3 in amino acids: CAWSTGVNEQFF. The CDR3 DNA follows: TGTGCCTGGAGTACAGGTGTCAATGAGCAGTTCTTC.

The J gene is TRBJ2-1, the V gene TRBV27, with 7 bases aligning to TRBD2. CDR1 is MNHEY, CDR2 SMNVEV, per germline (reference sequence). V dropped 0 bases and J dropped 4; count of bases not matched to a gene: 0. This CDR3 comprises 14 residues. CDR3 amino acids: CASSLSGLYNEQFF. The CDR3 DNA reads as TGTGCCAGCAGTTTATCGGGACTATACAATGAGCAGTTCTTC.

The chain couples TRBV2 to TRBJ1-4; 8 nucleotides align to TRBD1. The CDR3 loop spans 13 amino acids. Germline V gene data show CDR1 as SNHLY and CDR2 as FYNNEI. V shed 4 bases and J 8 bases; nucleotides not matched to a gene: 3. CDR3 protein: CASSGDRREKLFF. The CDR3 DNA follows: TGTGCCAGCAGTGGGGACAGGAGGGAAAAACTGTTTTTT.

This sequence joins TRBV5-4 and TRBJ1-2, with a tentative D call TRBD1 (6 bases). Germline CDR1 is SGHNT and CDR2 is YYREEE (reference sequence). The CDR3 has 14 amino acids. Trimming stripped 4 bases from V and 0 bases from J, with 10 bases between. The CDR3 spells CASSPPGANYGYTF. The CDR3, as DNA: TGTGCCAGCAGCCCTCCAGGGGCTAACTATGGCTACACCTTC. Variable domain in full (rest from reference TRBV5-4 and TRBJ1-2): ETGVTQSPTHLIKTRGQQVTLRCSSQSGHNTVSWYQQALGQGPQFIFQYYREEENGRGNFPPRFSGLQFPNYSSELNVNALELDDSALYLCASSPPGANYGYTFGSGTRLTVV.

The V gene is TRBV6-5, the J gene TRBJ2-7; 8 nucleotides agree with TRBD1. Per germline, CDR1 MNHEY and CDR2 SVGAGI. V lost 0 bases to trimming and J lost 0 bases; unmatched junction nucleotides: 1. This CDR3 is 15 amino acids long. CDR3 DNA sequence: TGTGCCAGCAGTTACTCCGGGACAGGCTCCTACGAGCAGTACTTC. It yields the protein CASSYSGTGSYEQYF.

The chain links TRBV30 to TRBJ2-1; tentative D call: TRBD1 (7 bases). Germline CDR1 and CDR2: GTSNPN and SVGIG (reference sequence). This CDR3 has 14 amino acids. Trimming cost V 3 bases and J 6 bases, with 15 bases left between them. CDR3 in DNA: TGTGCCTGGAGGGGGATGGAGGGGGCCAATGAGCAGTTCTTC. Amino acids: CAWRGMEGANEQFF.

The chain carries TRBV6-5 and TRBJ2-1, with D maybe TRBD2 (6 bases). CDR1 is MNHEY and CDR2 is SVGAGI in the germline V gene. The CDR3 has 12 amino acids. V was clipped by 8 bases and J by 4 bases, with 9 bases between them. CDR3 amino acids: CASGEVYNEQFF. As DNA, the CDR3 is TGTGCCAGCGGGGAGGTTTACAATGAGCAGTTCTTC.

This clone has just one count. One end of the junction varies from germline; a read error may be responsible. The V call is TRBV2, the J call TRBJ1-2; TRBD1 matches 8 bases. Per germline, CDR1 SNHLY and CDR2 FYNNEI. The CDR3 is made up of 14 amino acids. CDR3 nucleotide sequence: TGTGCCATCAGTGGTATCCAGGGGGCGGGTGGCTACACCTTC. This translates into CAISGIQGAGGYTF.

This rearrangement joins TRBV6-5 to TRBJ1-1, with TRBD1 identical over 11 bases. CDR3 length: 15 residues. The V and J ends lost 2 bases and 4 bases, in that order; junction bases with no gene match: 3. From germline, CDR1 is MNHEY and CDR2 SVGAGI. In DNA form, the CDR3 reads TGTGCCAGCAGTTACGGGACAGGGGGTATCACTGAAGCTTTCTTT. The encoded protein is CASSYGTGGITEAFF.

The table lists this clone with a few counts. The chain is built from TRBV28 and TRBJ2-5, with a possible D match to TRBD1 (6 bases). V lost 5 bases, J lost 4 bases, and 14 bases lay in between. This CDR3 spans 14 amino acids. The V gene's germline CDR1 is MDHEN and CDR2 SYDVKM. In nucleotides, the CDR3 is TGTGCCAGCAGTCCGGCAGGGGAATTAGAGACCCAGTACTTC. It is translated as CASSPAGELETQYF. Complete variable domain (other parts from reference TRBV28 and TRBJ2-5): DVKVTQSSRYLVKRTGEKVFLECVQDMDHENMFWYRQDPGLGLRLIYFSYDVKMKEKGDIPEGYSVSREKKERFSLILESASTNQTSMYLCASSPAGELETQYFGPGTRLLVL.